This T cell receptor (beta chain) is from a study of T cell repertoires in cytomegalovirus infection. The wider study: Through public TCR beta signatures, both CMV infection and matching HLA type were indicated.

MiXCR, run by TCRdb on the reads, gives a single entry per CDR3 protein. The table includes 380,000 or so distinct CDR3 sequences, approximately 30% detected once. This CDR3 contains 16 residues. The junction had 4 bases not matched to a gene; V was cut back by 1 base and J by 6 bases. The germline gives CDR1 LNHNV, CDR2 YYDKDF (reference sequence). The count of this clonotype is one. The antigen remains undetermined. Sequenced here: cultured PBMCs, sampled from culture after CMV antigen stimulation. The sequence was obtained from a human donor in good health (CMV status not recorded). Some clones in this sample may be carry-over from other donors' samples. J is TRBJ2-2 and V is TRBV15; 11 bases agree with TRBD2. CDR3 sequence: CATSRVIAGGPGELFF. The CDR3 region has the DNA TGTGCCACCAGCAGAGTCATAGCGGGAGGGCCCGGGGAGCTGTTTTTT.